The 9 T cell receptor beta chains in this list originate from one sample, sequenced in a study of CD8+CD57+ T cells in acquired aplastic anemia. Using genomic DNA as the template, TCR beta VDJ and CDR3 profiling was carried out. TCRdb re-derived calls from the reads in MiXCR, one entry per CDR3 protein. The table has 150,000 to 200,000 distinct CDR3 sequences, around 65% seen once. Sequencing was carried out using sorted CD4+, CD8+, or CD8+CD57+ T cells (not recorded which) from PBMCs. The receptors were sampled from a human donor with severe aplastic anemia or a healthy control (not recorded which).

On this clonotype: One junction end disagrees with the germline gene, perhaps due to a read error. J is TRBJ1-1 and V is TRBV7-9, with 8 bases identical to TRBD1. The germline V gene encodes CDR1 SEHNR and CDR2 FQNEAQ (reference sequence). This CDR3 is built from 14 residues. The CDR3 DNA is TGCGCCAGCAGCTGGACAGGGAGGAACACTGAAGCTTTCTTT. The encoded protein is CASSWTGRNTEAFF.

This clonotype was found once. This chain connects TRBV6-5 to TRBJ2-7; 7 nucleotides line up with TRBD1. The J segment lost 1 base and the V segment lost 6 bases, leaving 3 bases of the junction unmatched. Germline V CDR1 and CDR2: MNHEY, SVGAGI. This CDR3 has 13 residues. This CDR3 reads CASRETGSYEQYF. The CDR3 nucleotides are TGTGCCAGCAGAGAGACAGGGTCCTACGAGCAGTACTTC.

The chain uses TRBV7-9 and TRBJ2-7; 7 bases map to TRBD1. The J call may be in error: the DNA end matches TRBJ2-5 better. Germline CDR1 SEHNR, CDR2 FQNEAQ (reference sequence). The CDR3 runs 15 residues. CDR3 sequence (DNA): TGTGCCAGCAGCTTAGTTAGGGACAGCCAAGAGACCCAGTACTTC. Translated, it gives CASSLVRDSQETQYF.

V is TRBV6-5 and J is TRBJ2-7; D tentatively fits TRBD1 or TRBD2 (5 bases each). The CDR3 consists of 15 residues. In germline, CDR1 is MNHEY, CDR2 SVGAGI. V was clipped by 0 bases and J by 4 bases, with 13 bases between them. In DNA, the CDR3 is TGTGCCAGCAGTTACTCGCCTAGAGGGGAGTACGAGCAGTACTTC. Amino acids: CASSYSPRGEYEQYF.

The J gene is TRBJ2-6, the V gene TRBV5-1; D is perhaps TRBD1 (5 bases). The CDR3 runs to 15 residues. Trimming stripped 3 bases from V and 0 bases from J, with 7 bases between. CDR1 is SGHRS and CDR2 is YFSETQ in the germline V gene. CDR3 protein: CASSSRGSGANVLTF. Here the CDR3 DNA reads TGCGCCAGCAGCTCAAGGGGCTCTGGGGCCAACGTCCTGACTTTC.

The rearrangement uses TRBV20-1 and TRBJ1-2, with D possibly being TRBD1 (5 bases). The germline CDR1 and CDR2 sequences are DFQATT and SNEGSKA (reference sequence). V was clipped by 6 bases and J by 2 bases, with 7 bases between them. This CDR3 comprises 11 residues. The CDR3: CSAEGNYGYTF. The DNA of the CDR3 is TGCAGTGCGGAGGGGAACTATGGCTACACCTTC.

This sequence joins TRBV7-9 and TRBJ2-1; 12 bases fit TRBD2. The CDR3 has 15 residues. Germline V gives CDR1 SEHNR, CDR2 FQNEAQ (reference sequence). Germline trimming cut 5 bases from V and 5 bases from J; bases unmatched to any gene: 4. CDR3 loop: CASSRGLAGNNEQFF. For the CDR3, the DNA is TGTGCCAGCAGCCGAGGACTAGCGGGAAACAATGAGCAGTTCTTC.

This clonotype appeared once. The chain recombines TRBV20-1 with TRBJ2-5; 8 positions agree with TRBD2. V dropped 2 bases and J dropped 5; count of bases not matched to a gene: 10. CDR1 DFQATT and CDR2 SNEGSKA come from the germline V gene (reference sequence). This CDR3 comprises 15 residues. The CDR3 DNA reads TGCAGTGCTAGACGGACTAGCTTAGTGATGGAGACCCAGTACTTC. As protein: CSARRTSLVMETQYF.

The rearrangement uses TRBV9 and TRBJ2-5; 9 bases match TRBD2. Germline lookup yields CDR1 SGDLS and CDR2 YYNGEE. The CDR3 is 14 amino acids. The V gene end was trimmed by 4 bases and the J gene end by 5 bases; junction bases not matched to a gene: 6. The CDR3 sequence is CASSISGSTETQYF. CDR3 bases: TGTGCCAGCAGCATTAGCGGGAGTACTGAGACCCAGTACTTC.